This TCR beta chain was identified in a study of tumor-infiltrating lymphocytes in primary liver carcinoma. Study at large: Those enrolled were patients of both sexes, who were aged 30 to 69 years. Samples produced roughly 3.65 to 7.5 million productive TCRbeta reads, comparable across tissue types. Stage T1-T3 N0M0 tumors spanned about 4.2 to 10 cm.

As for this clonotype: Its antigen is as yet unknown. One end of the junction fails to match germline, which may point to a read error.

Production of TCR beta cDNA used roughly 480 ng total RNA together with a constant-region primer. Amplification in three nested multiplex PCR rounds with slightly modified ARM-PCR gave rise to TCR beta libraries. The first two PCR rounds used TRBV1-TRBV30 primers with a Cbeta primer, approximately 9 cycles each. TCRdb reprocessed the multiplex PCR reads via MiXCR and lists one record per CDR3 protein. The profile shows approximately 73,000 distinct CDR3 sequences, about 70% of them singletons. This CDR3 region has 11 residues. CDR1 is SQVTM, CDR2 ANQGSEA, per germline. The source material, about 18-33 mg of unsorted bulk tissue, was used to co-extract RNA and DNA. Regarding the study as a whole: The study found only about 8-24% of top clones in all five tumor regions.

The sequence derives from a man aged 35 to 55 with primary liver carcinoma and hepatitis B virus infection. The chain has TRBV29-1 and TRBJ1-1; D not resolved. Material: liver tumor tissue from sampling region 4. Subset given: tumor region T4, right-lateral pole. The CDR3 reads CNVSSNAEAFF. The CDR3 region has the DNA TGCAACGTATCTTCGAACGCTGAAGCTTTCTTT.